This T cell receptor (beta chain) was observed in a study of blood T cell repertoires in COVID-19. Looking at the study overall: Material from acute and convalescent COVID-19 was sourced from the United States, Italy and Spain. From T cells, B-cell-depleted T cells, or PBMCs came the material, which was cDNA or gDNA.

The J segment lost 4 bases and the V segment lost 2 bases, leaving 8 bases of the junction unmatched. There are 16 residues in the CDR3. CDR1 SGHAT and CDR2 FQNNGV come from the germline V gene. Authors' methods: Nucleated cell number was recorded as an estimate derived from reference gene primer amplification. Profiling relied on immunoSEQ multiplex PCR, and the TCRdb table lists in-frame clones only, not all of them. V and J calls and clone size are given by that table; D and trimming were obtained from the DNA. Counted here are about 41,000 clones, around 90% occurring once; the ten biggest clones make up 4.3%.

This sequence originates from a man aged 60 to 75 with acute or convalescent COVID-19. Sequenced material: peripheral blood. V is TRBV11-2 and J is TRBJ1-1; TRBD1 matches at 9 bases. CDR3 amino acids: CASSLLGGQGRTEAFF. As DNA, the CDR3 is TGTGCCAGCAGCTTATTGGGGGGACAGGGTCGCACTGAAGCTTTCTTT.